This paragraph reports one T cell receptor (beta chain). Its antigen is unknown. The data derive from a study of response to subunit inactivated influenza vaccine. Study-wide findings and caveats: The authors proposed limited new T cell recruitment per seasonal influenza vaccination.

TCRdb ran MiXCR on the RT-PCR reads and lists one entry per CDR3 protein. The sample shows more than 600,000 distinct CDR3 sequences, less than 20% of them seen only once. V dropped 6 bases and J dropped 6; count of bases not matched to a gene: 9. CDR3 length: 15 amino acids. The receptor was isolated from a middle-aged man who received an inactivated influenza vaccine. The specimen was PBMCs from blood, collected more than 4 days after vaccination. The V and J genes are TRBV12-3 or TRBV12-4 and TRBJ1-5, with 9 bases fitting TRBD1. CDR3 sequence (DNA): TGTGCCAGCAGCCCTGGACAGGGGAGGGGTCAGCCCCAGCATTTT. Amino acid sequence: CASSPGQGRGQPQHF.